A selection of T cell receptor beta chains follows, all from one sample in a study of T cell responses to AZD1222 COVID-19 vaccine. The repertoire was sequenced with immunoSEQ multiplex PCR; TCRdb's copy has only in-frame clones and lacks some. The table has about 130,000 clones, just over 85% seen once. The source was peripheral blood, collected on day 0 of MenACWY control vaccination. All receptors come from an adult in good health. Each CDR3 is given with its conserved first and last residue.

J,V,CDR3
TRBJ2-7,TRBV28,CASSLWYEQYF
TRBJ1-1,TRBV4-1,CASSQPGRNTEAFF
TRBJ2-1,TRBV7-9,CASSTGAGSSYNEQFF
TRBJ2-3,TRBV28,CASSLVGLAEPSDTQYF
TRBJ1-2,TRBV28,CASSSNYGYTF
TRBJ1-4,TRBV6-5,CASRGREEKLFF
TRBJ1-2,TRBV29-1,CSDVNNYGYTF
TRBJ2-7,TRBV2,CASSEQFSYEQYF
TRBJ2-1,TRBV5-1,CASSAGTGHPQYNGQFF
TRBJ2-5,TRBV10-3,CAISKGLAGLETQYF
TRBJ2-3,TRBV28,CASSPIAGASTDTQYF
TRBJ2-3,TRBV6-2/TRBV6-3,CASSPVEFPRGDTQYF
TRBJ2-3,TRBV5-5,CASSGLTGTDTQYF
TRBJ1-5,TRBV19,CASSIWGKGNQPQHF
TRBJ1-1,TRBV12-3/TRBV12-4,CASSRGRDTEAFF
TRBJ1-1,TRBV7-2,CASSSGGGNTEAFF
TRBJ2-2,TRBV7-9,CASRPFNTGELFF
TRBJ1-6,TRBV29-1,CSVGQPNSPLHF
TRBJ2-3,TRBV30,CAWMLIPDTQYF
TRBJ1-1,TRBV5-1,CASSLAGRENTEAFF
TRBJ2-7,TRBV25-1,CASSESRAPYEQYF
TRBJ1-5,TRBV20-1,CSASVGKDSNQPQHF
TRBJ2-2,TRBV29-1,CSAHSGRANTGELFF
TRBJ2-2,TRBV5-1,CASSLAAVPDTGELFF
TRBJ2-3,TRBV19,CASSLRVLDTQYF
TRBJ2-5,TRBV6-1,CASSEMTGAQETQYF
TRBJ1-2,TRBV6-1,CASSEGQGNYGYTF
TRBJ1-1,TRBV5-8,CAAMTGTVPVMNTEAFF
TRBJ2-1,TRBV28,CASTLQSSYNEQFF
TRBJ2-2,TRBV7-2,CASSSWTGSNTGELFF
TRBJ2-7,TRBV27,CASRGGRTASGRIYEQYF
TRBJ2-7,TRBV29-1,CSGQGDDEQYF
TRBJ1-3,TRBV5-4,CASSEGHPRDTIYF
TRBJ1-2,TRBV6-5,CASTDGAVRGYTF
TRBJ2-5,TRBV7-3,CASSLMLGARETQYF
TRBJ2-3,TRBV28,CASSSRTRPSSTQYF
TRBJ1-5,TRBV18,CASSPSVGNQPQHF
TRBJ2-3,TRBV29-1,CSVVTSGSTDTQYF
TRBJ1-2,TRBV13,CASSLGTVSYGYTF
TRBJ2-1,TRBV5-6,CASSWDRITYNEQFF
TRBJ1-3,TRBV2,CASRQAPGNTIYF
TRBJ2-5,TRBV7-3,CASSHVPTAGTGGGETQYF
TRBJ2-7,TRBV5-1,CASSIGQSSYEQYF
TRBJ2-4,TRBV7-3,CASSPTGTSGGNIQYF
TRBJ2-2,TRBV5-4,CASSSGLAGAGELFF
TRBJ2-3,TRBV28,CASSLTTGGTDTQYF
TRBJ2-1,TRBV29-1,CSAGLAGGVQFF
TRBJ2-5,TRBV11-2,CASSSSGWETQYF
TRBJ1-4,TRBV28,CASGGVEARREKLFF
TRBJ2-1,TRBV9,CASSVGTGNEQFF
TRBJ2-4,TRBV10-2,CASSEAGTSIIQYF
TRBJ1-2,TRBV7-2,CASSQPGTELGYTF
TRBJ1-4,TRBV24-1,CATSERQDRDEAAEKLFF
TRBJ2-7,TRBV2,CASGTGRTYEQYF
TRBJ2-2,TRBV19,CASSAFGGTSTGELFF
TRBJ2-1,TRBV4-1,CASSQSPWREGHNEQFF
TRBJ2-5,TRBV7-7,CASSHRAGRVEETQYF
TRBJ1-6,TRBV5-1,CASSLGGSYNSPLHF
TRBJ1-1,TRBV3-1/TRBV3-2,CASSLRQAPEAFF